This TCR beta chain was documented in a study of OX40 agonist ivuxolimab in advanced cancers. As concerns this clone: Its matching antigen is unknown.

Generated by immunoSEQ multiplex PCR, the TCRdb table keeps only in-frame clones and is missing some. The data show some 45,000 clones, roughly 86% seen once. The CDR3 contains 14 residues. Trimming cost V 6 bases and J 0 bases; bases outside gene matches: 2. CDR1 and CDR2 from the germline V gene are LNHDA and SQIVND (reference sequence). Study-wide points: Near-lowest levels of clonal expansion characterized partial responders at 0.1-3.0 mg/kg. Averaged across samples, CD8+ T cells carried more expanded clones than CD4+ did. Some nonresponders additionally presented with little normalized T-cell clonal expansion.

With autoimmune disease history or systemic immunosuppression, patients were excluded. The gene calls are TRBV19 and TRBJ2-7, with 10 bases lining up with TRBD1. Material: CD4+ or CD8+ T cells sorted from blood, obtained in a trial of the OX40 agonist ivuxolimab. This receptor was taken from an adult with an advanced solid tumor such as melanoma, head and neck, liver or kidney cancer. In DNA, the CDR3 is TGTGCCAGTAGCGGGACAGGGGACTCCTACGAGCAGTACTTC. This gives the protein CASSGTGDSYEQYF.